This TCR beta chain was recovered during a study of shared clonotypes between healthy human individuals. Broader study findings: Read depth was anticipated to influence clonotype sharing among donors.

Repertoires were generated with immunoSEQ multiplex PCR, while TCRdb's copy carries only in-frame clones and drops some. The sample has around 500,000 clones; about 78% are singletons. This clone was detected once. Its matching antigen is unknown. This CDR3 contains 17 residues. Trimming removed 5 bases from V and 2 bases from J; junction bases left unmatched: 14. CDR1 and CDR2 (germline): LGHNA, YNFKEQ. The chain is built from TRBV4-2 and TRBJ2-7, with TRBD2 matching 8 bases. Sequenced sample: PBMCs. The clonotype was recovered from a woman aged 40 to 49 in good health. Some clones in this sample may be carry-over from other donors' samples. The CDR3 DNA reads TGTGCCAGCAGCTCCGCACCGGGACTAGTAGTAGCCTACGAGCAGTACTTC. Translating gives CASSSAPGLVVAYEQYF.